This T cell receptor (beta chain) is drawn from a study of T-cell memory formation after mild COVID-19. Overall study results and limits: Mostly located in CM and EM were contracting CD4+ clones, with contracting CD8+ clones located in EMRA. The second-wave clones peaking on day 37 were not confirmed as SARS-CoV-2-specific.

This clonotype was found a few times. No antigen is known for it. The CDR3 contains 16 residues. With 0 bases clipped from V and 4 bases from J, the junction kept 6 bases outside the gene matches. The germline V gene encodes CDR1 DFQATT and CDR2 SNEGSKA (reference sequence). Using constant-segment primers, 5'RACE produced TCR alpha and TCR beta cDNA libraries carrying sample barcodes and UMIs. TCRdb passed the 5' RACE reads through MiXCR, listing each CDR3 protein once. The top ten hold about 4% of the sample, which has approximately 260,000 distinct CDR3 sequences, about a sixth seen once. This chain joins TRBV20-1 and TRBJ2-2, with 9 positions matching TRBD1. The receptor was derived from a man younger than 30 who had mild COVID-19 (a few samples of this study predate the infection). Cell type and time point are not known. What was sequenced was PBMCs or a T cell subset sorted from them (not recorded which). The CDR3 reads CSAREAGTGTTGELFF. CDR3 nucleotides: TGCAGTGCTAGAGAGGCGGGGACAGGGACCACCGGGGAGCTGTTTTTT.